These 6 T cell receptor beta chains came from one sample sequenced in a study of neoadjuvant anti-PD-1 for oral cavity cancer. The repertoire was sequenced with immunoSEQ multiplex PCR; TCRdb's copy has only in-frame clones and lacks some. In the table there are about 72,000 clones, around 88% of which are singletons. This sample comprised PBMCs, obtained before nivolumab (anti-PD-1) treatment. The receptors stem from a person between 40 and 85 years old with oral cavity squamous cell carcinoma.

The rearrangement joins TRBV5-1 to TRBJ2-5; a possible D gene is TRBD2 (7 bases). V dropped 0 bases and J dropped 5 bases, with 20 bases sitting between them. Germline CDR1 and CDR2: SGHRS and YFSETQ. The CDR3 contains 17 residues. CDR3: CASSLDSWGGRVETQYF. The CDR3 DNA follows: TGCGCCAGCAGCTTGGACTCCTGGGGGGGGCGCGTGGAGACCCAGTACTTC.

The CDR3 DNA sequence: TGTGCCAGCAGTTTACGGCAGGGAGGGACCGGGGAGCTGTTTTTT. Encoded protein: CASSLRQGGTGELFF. V usage is TRBV28 and J usage is TRBJ2-2, with TRBD2 matching over 7 bases. The CDR3 loop spans 15 amino acids. Germline-derived CDR1 and CDR2 are MDHEN and SYDVKM. V lost 2 bases, J lost 5 bases, and 5 bases stayed unmatched.

The J gene is TRBJ2-3, the V gene TRBV15; 7 bases are shared with TRBD2. The CDR3 covers 13 residues. The germline V gene has CDR1 LNHNV and CDR2 YYDKDF (reference sequence). V trimming: 0 bases; J trimming: 9 bases; junction bases outside the gene matches: 3. CDR3 amino acids: CATSRDVGGTQYF. The CDR3 nucleotides read TGTGCCACCAGCAGAGATGTGGGGGGGACGCAGTATTTT.

This clone has a count of ten or more. The gene calls are TRBV6-5 and TRBJ1-4, with TRBD1 identical over 8 bases. The CDR3 spans 15 residues. The V gene end was trimmed by 5 bases and the J gene end by 8 bases; junction bases not matched to a gene: 10. Germline CDR1 and CDR2: MNHEY and SVGAGI. The DNA for the CDR3 is TGTGCCAGCAGTGGCTCACAGGGGGTCAGAGAAAAACTGTTTTTT. Residues: CASSGSQGVREKLFF.

The rearrangement uses TRBV28 and TRBJ1-2; D is ambiguous. Germline V gene sequence: CDR1 MDHEN, CDR2 SYDVKM. V was clipped by 7 bases and J by 2 bases, with 14 bases between them. There are 14 residues in the CDR3. The CDR3 loop reads CASTLLGKNYGYTF. The CDR3 DNA reads TGTGCCAGCACCCTACTCGGCAAGAACTATGGCTACACCTTC.

As regards this clone: One junction end disagrees with the germline gene, perhaps due to a read error. This chain joins TRBV7-7 and TRBJ1-5; D not certain. The germline V gene encodes CDR1 SSHAT and CDR2 FNYEAQ (reference sequence). The CDR3 consists of 19 residues. CDR3 region: CASSLGGIFTLCSNQPQHF. Written as DNA, the CDR3 is TGTGCTAGCAGCTTGGGCGGGATCTTTACTCTTTGTAGCAATCAGCCCCAGCATTTT.